These T cell receptor beta chains were read from a single sample in a study of T cell responses to AZD1222 COVID-19 vaccine. Measured with immunoSEQ multiplex PCR; TCRdb has only the in-frame clones, and not every one. The data show approximately 140,000 clones, with around nine tenths seen just once and approximately 1.5% held by the top ten. The sample was peripheral blood, taken on day 0 of AZD1222 vaccination. The receptor set was obtained from an adult in good health. Both conserved end residues are part of each CDR3. Each record gives: clone size, D gene, J gene, V gene, CDR3 DNA, CDR3 protein. A D gene is named only where the DNA matches it firmly. Clone size is shown for a subset of rows, as once, few, many or a class of expanded clone.

size: -
D: TRBD2
J: TRBJ2-3
V: TRBV9
DNA: TGTGCCAGCAGCGCCCCAGCCGGGACTAGCGGGGTTCGGGATACGCAGTATTTT
CDR3: CASSAPAGTSGVRDTQYF

size: -
D: -
J: TRBJ2-7
V: TRBV21-1
DNA: TGTGCCAGCAGCACCTTTTTTCGGGAGAGCTACGAGCAGTACTTC
CDR3: CASSTFFRESYEQYF

size: -
D: -
J: TRBJ1-2
V: TRBV28
DNA: TGTGCCAGCAGTTTATGGGGAGGGGGGTATGGCTACACCTTC
CDR3: CASSLWGGGYGYTF

size: -
D: -
J: TRBJ1-2
V: TRBV30
DNA: TGTGCCTGGAGTGTAGAAGGTGCCGGGAGGTATGGCTACACCTTC
CDR3: CAWSVEGAGRYGYTF

size: once
D: TRBD1
J: TRBJ2-7
V: TRBV11-2
DNA: TGTGCCAGCAGCTCAGGGACAGGACGCTCCTACGAGCAGTACTTC
CDR3: CASSSGTGRSYEQYF

size: -
D: -
J: TRBJ2-7
V: TRBV2
DNA: TGTGCCAGCAGAGCTCCGGGACTCAGAGGGGAGCAGTACTTC
CDR3: CASRAPGLRGEQYF

size: -
D: -
J: TRBJ1-1
V: TRBV19
DNA: TGTGCCAGTAGCTCCCCGGCGGGGATGAACACTGAAGCTTTCTTT
CDR3: CASSSPAGMNTEAFF

size: once
D: TRBD2
J: TRBJ2-3
V: TRBV9
DNA: TGTGCCAGCAACCCTAGCGGGCCCCGGAGGGACACAGATACGCAGTATTTT
CDR3: CASNPSGPRRDTDTQYF

size: -
D: -
J: TRBJ1-1
V: TRBV11-2
DNA: TGTGCCAGCAGCTCAGTCAGGGCAGGGGCTGAAGCTTTCTTT
CDR3: CASSSVRAGAEAFF

size: -
D: -
J: TRBJ2-2
V: TRBV24-1
DNA: TGTGCCACCAGTGATTCCCGAGTAGGGGAGATCGGGGAGCTGTTTTTT
CDR3: CATSDSRVGEIGELFF

size: few
D: TRBD1
J: TRBJ1-2
V: TRBV19
DNA: TGTGCCAGCCACCGGGACAGGGGGAGAGGGTATGGCTACACCTTC
CDR3: CASHRDRGRGYGYTF

size: -
D: TRBD2
J: TRBJ2-3
V: TRBV6-2/TRBV6-3
DNA: TGTGCCAGCAGTTACGCCCTAGCGGCCACAGATACGCAGTATTTT
CDR3: CASSYALAATDTQYF

size: -
D: TRBD2
J: TRBJ2-5
V: TRBV9
DNA: TGTGCCAGCAGCGTAGGCTCTAGCGGGGTCGGAGCCCAGTACTTC
CDR3: CASSVGSSGVGAQYF

size: -
D: -
J: TRBJ1-1
V: TRBV7-6
DNA: TGTGCCAGCAGCCCACTCCCCTACGGGGAGGGCACTGAAGCTTTCTTT
CDR3: CASSPLPYGEGTEAFF

size: -
D: -
J: TRBJ2-7
V: TRBV30
DNA: TGTGCCTGGGCTAAAGTGGGGGAGCAGTACTTC
CDR3: CAWAKVGEQYF

size: -
D: -
J: TRBJ1-4
V: TRBV27
DNA: TGTGCCAGCAGTCCCGATAGAAGTATCCCAGATGAAAAACTGTTTTTT
CDR3: CASSPDRSIPDEKLFF

size: -
D: -
J: TRBJ1-6
V: TRBV10-1
DNA: TGCGCCAGCAGTGAAACGCGGGGAGGGTCACCCCTCCACTTT
CDR3: CASSETRGGSPLHF

size: few
D: -
J: TRBJ2-7
V: TRBV7-9
DNA: TGTGCCAGCAGCTTAGGGCTCCTTCCCTACGAGCAGTACTTC
CDR3: CASSLGLLPYEQYF

size: -
D: TRBD1
J: TRBJ2-5
V: TRBV9
DNA: TGTGCCAGCAGCATTGCCGGGACAGGGGGCACGGAGACCCAGTACTTC
CDR3: CASSIAGTGGTETQYF

size: -
D: -
J: TRBJ1-3
V: TRBV21-1
DNA: TGTGCCAGCAGGGTGAGGCCGTGCTCTGGAAACACCATATATTTT
CDR3: CASRVRPCSGNTIYF

size: -
D: -
J: TRBJ2-7
V: TRBV14
DNA: TGTGCCAGCAGCGCCATGGTATTTGGTAGAGACGAGCAGTACTTC
CDR3: CASSAMVFGRDEQYF

size: -
D: TRBD2
J: TRBJ2-2
V: TRBV19
DNA: TGTGCCAGTAAAAAAGGACTAGGCACCGGGGAGCTGTTTTTT
CDR3: CASKKGLGTGELFF

size: -
D: -
J: TRBJ2-7
V: TRBV4-3
DNA: TGCGCCAGCAGCCAAGGTCGCTCCTACGAGCAGTACTTC
CDR3: CASSQGRSYEQYF

size: -
D: -
J: TRBJ2-6
V: TRBV2
DNA: TGTGCCTCCTCAGACAGGTTCTCTGGGGCCAACGTCCTGACTTTC
CDR3: CASSDRFSGANVLTF

size: -
D: -
J: TRBJ1-1
V: TRBV6-4
DNA: TGTGCCAGCAGTCAGGCGTGGGACACTGAAGCTTTCTTT
CDR3: CASSQAWDTEAFF

size: few
D: -
J: TRBJ2-1
V: TRBV9
DNA: TGTGCCAGCAGCGTAGGAGTGGCGGGTGAGCAGTTCTTC
CDR3: CASSVGVAGEQFF

size: -
D: -
J: TRBJ1-5
V: TRBV4-1
DNA: TGCGCCAGCAGCCAAGAAGGGATGGGATTCCAGCCCCAGCATTTT
CDR3: CASSQEGMGFQPQHF

size: -
D: -
J: TRBJ1-5
V: TRBV5-1
DNA: TGCGCCGGCAGGGAGGTGGGTCAGCCCCAGCATTTT
CDR3: CAGREVGQPQHF

size: once
D: TRBD2
J: TRBJ2-7
V: TRBV4-3
DNA: TGCGCCAGCAGCCAAGATCGGGGACTAGCGGGGCAAAGCTCCTACGAGCAGTACTTC
CDR3: CASSQDRGLAGQSSYEQYF

size: -
D: TRBD1
J: TRBJ1-2
V: TRBV6-5
DNA: TGTGCCAGCACACGAACGGGACAGACAATCTATGGCTACACCTTC
CDR3: CASTRTGQTIYGYTF

size: -
D: -
J: TRBJ2-2
V: TRBV18
DNA: TGTGCCAGCCGACGACCAGGGTTAACCGGGGAGCTGTTTTTT
CDR3: CASRRPGLTGELFF

size: few
D: TRBD2
J: TRBJ2-1
V: TRBV5-1
DNA: TGCGCCAGCAGCTTTAGCGGGAGCTCCTACAATGAGCAGTTCTTC
CDR3: CASSFSGSSYNEQFF

size: -
D: -
J: TRBJ1-1
V: TRBV18
DNA: TGTGCCAGCTCACCAAAGGGAAACACTGAAGCTTTCTTT
CDR3: CASSPKGNTEAFF

size: once
D: -
J: TRBJ2-2
V: TRBV4-2
DNA: TGTGCCAGCAGCCGTGGGGGGCCGAACACCGGGGAGCTGTTTTTT
CDR3: CASSRGGPNTGELFF

size: -
D: -
J: TRBJ1-5
V: TRBV18
DNA: TGTGCCAGCTCACCACCGGTCGTAGCAGGGCGTTGGCAGCCCCAGCATTTT
CDR3: CASSPPVVAGRWQPQHF

size: -
D: -
J: TRBJ1-3
V: TRBV3-1/TRBV3-2
DNA: TGTGCCAGCAGCCTCCCTATCCAGAACACCATATATTTT
CDR3: CASSLPIQNTIYF

size: -
D: -
J: TRBJ2-7
V: TRBV6-1
DNA: TGTGCCAGCAGTGAGGGCAGGGTTCCGACCTACGAGCAGTACTTC
CDR3: CASSEGRVPTYEQYF

size: -
D: -
J: TRBJ2-2
V: TRBV5-4
DNA: TGTGCCAGCAGCCTGGGAGCTCGGGACACCGGGGAGCTGTTTTTT
CDR3: CASSLGARDTGELFF

size: -
D: -
J: TRBJ2-3
V: TRBV5-1
DNA: TGCGCCAGCAGCTTGGATGTAGCGGACCGCACAGATACGCAGTATTTT
CDR3: CASSLDVADRTDTQYF

size: -
D: -
J: TRBJ2-5
V: TRBV9
DNA: TGTGCCAGCAGCCCCCAGATTAGCGGCCTAGAGACCCAGTACTTC
CDR3: CASSPQISGLETQYF

size: -
D: -
J: TRBJ1-2
V: TRBV7-2
DNA: TGTGCCAGCAGCTTAGGGGATAACTATGGCTACACCTTC
CDR3: CASSLGDNYGYTF

size: -
D: -
J: TRBJ2-7
V: TRBV18
DNA: TGTGCCAGCTCCACCGGGGGCTACTACGAGCAGTACTTC
CDR3: CASSTGGYYEQYF

size: -
D: TRBD1
J: TRBJ1-4
V: TRBV4-3
DNA: TGCGCCAGCAGCCAAGAAAAGGACAGGGGGCCTTTAACTAATGAAAAACTGTTTTTT
CDR3: CASSQEKDRGPLTNEKLFF

size: -
D: -
J: TRBJ1-2
V: TRBV12-3/TRBV12-4
DNA: TGTGCCAGCAGTTCTCTGGATGGCTACACCTTC
CDR3: CASSSLDGYTF

size: -
D: -
J: TRBJ1-2
V: TRBV5-6
DNA: TGTGCCAGCAGCTTGTGGCAGGCTAACTATGGCTACACCTTC
CDR3: CASSLWQANYGYTF

size: -
D: -
J: TRBJ1-5
V: TRBV24-1
DNA: TGTGCCACCAGTGATTTTAATCAGCCCCAGCATTTT
CDR3: CATSDFNQPQHF

size: -
D: TRBD1
J: TRBJ1-5
V: TRBV30
DNA: TGTGCCTGGAATAGTGACAAGACAGGGGTCAATCAGCCCCAGCATTTT
CDR3: CAWNSDKTGVNQPQHF

size: -
D: -
J: TRBJ1-3
V: TRBV9
DNA: TGTGCCAGCAGCGTAGCCGTCAGCTCTGGAAACACCATATATTTT
CDR3: CASSVAVSSGNTIYF

size: -
D: -
J: TRBJ2-2
V: TRBV12-5
DNA: TGTGCTAGTGGTTTAAACGGGAACACCGGGGAGCTGTTTTTT
CDR3: CASGLNGNTGELFF